The clone carrying this T cell receptor (beta chain) was counted between two and nine times. Amplification of TCR beta CDR3 regions was performed using RNA transcripts as template. The HTBI primer set served for first-round RT-PCR of the TCR CDR3. TCRdb recomputed calls from the multiplex PCR reads with MiXCR, one row per CDR3 protein. The sample contains about 500,000 distinct CDR3 sequences, about 16% of which appear only once. The data were obtained in a study of T cells in Graves' hyperthyroidism and ophthalmopathy. This receptor was obtained from a woman in her twenties or thirties with Graves' ophthalmopathy. Sequencing was done on a sample of blood.

The chain's CDR3 is CATSEHRGASSGELFF. The CDR3 bases are TGTGCCACCAGTGAGCACAGGGGGGCCAGCTCCGGGGAGCTGTTTTTT. The chain has TRBV24-1 and TRBJ2-2; TRBD1 aligns across 8 bases. Trimming removed 4 bases from V and 6 bases from J; junction bases left unmatched: 9. The germline V gene has CDR1 KGHDR and CDR2 SFDVKD. This CDR3 spans 16 amino acids.